The present entry profiles one T cell receptor beta chain with its context. The antigen remains undetermined. This entry belongs to a study of T cell responses to AZD1222 COVID-19 vaccine. V was clipped by 4 bases and J by 4 bases, with 17 bases between them. Per germline, CDR1 SGHNT and CDR2 YENEEA. CDR3 length: 15 amino acids. Findings and limits, study-wide: The number of AZD1222 recipients seropositive at baseline was only five to seven.

Repertoires were generated with immunoSEQ multiplex PCR, while TCRdb's copy carries only in-frame clones and drops some. The sample has 95,000 to 150,000 clones, 70% to 90% seen once; the top ten hold about 8.5%. The chain joins TRBV11-3 to TRBJ2-7; TRBD1 is a possible D gene (5 bases). Source: peripheral blood, taken on day 0 of AZD1222 vaccination. This receptor was taken from an adult in good health. The CDR3 protein is CASSYLPQTEYEQYF. The DNA of the CDR3 is TGTGCCAGCAGCTACCTACCCCAGACAGAGTACGAGCAGTACTTC.